This is a list of T cell receptor beta chains from one sample in a study of blood T cell repertoires in COVID-19. Profiled with immunoSEQ multiplex PCR; TCRdb holds only in-frame clones, not every one. Of 200,000 to 250,000 clones in the sample, about 85% were seen once. Source material: peripheral blood. The receptor source for this set is a woman aged 45-65 years with COVID-19, enrolled during active disease. Each CDR3 is given with its conserved first and last residue. Each record gives: J gene, V gene, clone size, D gene, CDR3 protein, CDR3 DNA. The D gene is left open where the match is weak. Rows may omit the clone size; those that give it use once, few, many or a size class.

J: TRBJ2-7; V: TRBV11-2; size: -; D: -; CDR3: CASSSWRAPPSYEQYF; DNA: TGTGCCAGCAGCTCCTGGAGGGCACCTCCATCATACGAGCAGTACTTC
J: TRBJ1-6; V: TRBV7-2; size: once; D: -; CDR3: CASSLEQMYNSPLHF; DNA: TGTGCCAGCAGCTTAGAACAGATGTATAATTCACCCCTCCACTTT
J: TRBJ2-4; V: TRBV15; size: -; D: -; CDR3: CATSRGRRGAKNIQYF; DNA: TGTGCCACCAGCAGAGGACGCAGGGGTGCCAAAAACATTCAGTACTTC
J: TRBJ2-3; V: TRBV7-2; size: -; D: -; CDR3: CASSLGTGLLTDTQYF; DNA: TGTGCCAGCAGCTTAGGAACGGGACTCCTAACAGATACGCAGTATTTT
J: TRBJ1-1; V: TRBV13; size: -; D: -; CDR3: CASSSRRGGPEEAFF; DNA: TGTGCCAGCAGCTCCCGCCGGGGGGGGCCGGAAGAAGCTTTCTTT
J: TRBJ1-2; V: TRBV7-9; size: -; D: -; CDR3: CATTQGSDVGYTF; DNA: TGTGCCACCACTCAGGGGAGCGACGTTGGCTACACCTTC
J: TRBJ1-2; V: TRBV19; size: -; D: -; CDR3: CASRRGAPEYGYTF; DNA: TGTGCCAGTAGGCGGGGGGCGCCTGAGTATGGCTACACCTTC
J: TRBJ1-2; V: TRBV30; size: -; D: TRBD1; CDR3: CACRTGLGYTF; DNA: TGTGCCTGCCGGACAGGGCTGGGCTACACCTTC
J: TRBJ1-5; V: TRBV5-5; size: -; D: TRBD1; CDR3: CASSLGGGVGQPQHF; DNA: TGTGCCAGCAGCTTGGGAGGGGGCGTAGGACAGCCCCAGCATTTT
J: TRBJ1-2; V: TRBV12-5; size: -; D: -; CDR3: CASGFVQRPNYGYTF; DNA: TGTGCTAGTGGTTTCGTACAGAGACCTAACTATGGCTACACCTTC
J: TRBJ2-2; V: TRBV5-1; size: -; D: -; CDR3: CASSPHTGELFF; DNA: TGCGCCAGCAGCCCTCACACCGGGGAGCTGTTTTTT
J: TRBJ2-2; V: TRBV10-1; size: -; D: -; CDR3: CASFREGGPTGELFF; DNA: TGCGCCAGCTTCCGTGAGGGGGGGCCCACCGGGGAGCTGTTTTTT
J: TRBJ2-1; V: TRBV19; size: -; D: TRBD2; CDR3: CASSTSSGGLREQFF; DNA: TGTGCCAGTAGTACGTCGTCGGGGGGGCTCCGGGAGCAGTTCTTC
J: TRBJ1-1; V: TRBV5-6; size: -; D: -; CDR3: CASHARGEAFF; DNA: TGTGCCAGCCACGCCCGGGGTGAAGCTTTCTTT
J: TRBJ1-1; V: TRBV28; size: few; D: -; CDR3: CASSPRTGAFF; DNA: TGTGCCAGCAGTCCCAGGACTGGAGCTTTCTTT
J: TRBJ1-5; V: TRBV6-2/TRBV6-3; size: -; D: -; CDR3: CASSPQGRNQPQHF; DNA: TGTGCCAGCAGCCCTCAGGGTAGGAATCAGCCCCAGCATTTT
J: TRBJ2-5; V: TRBV15; size: few; D: TRBD1; CDR3: CATSREIVQGAREKTQYF; DNA: TGTGCCACCAGCAGAGAAATAGTCCAGGGGGCACGCGAGAAGACCCAGTACTTC
J: TRBJ1-3; V: TRBV7-9; size: -; D: TRBD1; CDR3: CASSLGTGFSSGNTIYF; DNA: TGTGCCAGCAGCTTAGGGACAGGCTTTTCCTCTGGAAACACCATATATTTT
J: TRBJ2-2; V: TRBV4-1; size: few; D: -; CDR3: CASSIRTGELFF; DNA: TGCGCCAGCAGCATCCGGACCGGGGAGCTGTTTTTT
J: TRBJ1-2; V: TRBV30; size: -; D: TRBD1; CDR3: CAWSVQGDYGYTF; DNA: TGTGCCTGGAGTGTACAGGGGGACTATGGCTACACCTTC
J: TRBJ2-7; V: TRBV18; size: -; D: -; CDR3: CASQKTGTYEQYF; DNA: TGTGCCAGCCAAAAGACAGGGACTTACGAGCAGTACTTC
J: TRBJ2-3; V: TRBV19; size: -; D: -; CDR3: CASSQGSTDTQYF; DNA: TGTGCCAGTTCCCAGGGGAGCACAGATACGCAGTATTTT
J: TRBJ2-1; V: TRBV11-2; size: -; D: TRBD1; CDR3: CASSLRQGFYNEQFF; DNA: TGTGCCAGCAGCTTACGACAGGGCTTCTACAATGAGCAGTTCTTC
J: TRBJ1-1; V: TRBV12-3/TRBV12-4; size: -; D: -; CDR3: CASSNGQTEAFF; DNA: TGTGCCAGCAGTAACGGACAGACTGAAGCTTTCTTT
J: TRBJ2-3; V: TRBV15; size: once; D: -; CDR3: CATSRDLGDTQYF; DNA: TGTGCCACCAGCAGAGATCTGGGCGATACGCAGTATTTT
J: TRBJ1-1; V: TRBV18; size: -; D: -; CDR3: CASSPQGAAEAFF; DNA: TGTGCCAGCTCCCCCCAAGGGGCGGCTGAAGCTTTCTTT
J: TRBJ2-5; V: TRBV27; size: -; D: -; CDR3: CATKGGAKTQYF; DNA: TGTGCCACAAAAGGGGGGGCAAAGACCCAGTACTTC
J: TRBJ2-7; V: TRBV19; size: -; D: TRBD2; CDR3: CASSIGLAGFYEQYF; DNA: TGTGCCAGTAGTATAGGGCTAGCGGGGTTCTACGAGCAGTACTTC
J: TRBJ1-1; V: TRBV19; size: -; D: -; CDR3: CASSIRGGGTEAFF; DNA: TGTGCCAGTAGTATAAGGGGGGGAGGCACTGAAGCTTTCTTT
J: TRBJ1-2; V: TRBV7-9; size: -; D: -; CDR3: CASSLDAPGGTRLGGYTF; DNA: TGTGCCAGCAGCTTAGACGCCCCGGGGGGCACCAGACTGGGTGGCTACACCTTC
J: TRBJ2-5; V: TRBV2; size: -; D: TRBD2; CDR3: CASSVAGGQVGTQYF; DNA: TGTGCCAGCAGCGTAGCGGGGGGACAGGTGGGGACCCAGTACTTC
J: TRBJ2-3; V: TRBV13; size: -; D: TRBD2; CDR3: CASSLDPAGGGTDTQYF; DNA: TGTGCCAGCAGCTTAGACCCAGCGGGGGGGGGCACAGATACGCAGTATTTT
J: TRBJ2-7; V: TRBV7-2; size: -; D: TRBD2; CDR3: CASSPGLALYEQYF; DNA: TGTGCCAGCAGCCCTGGACTAGCACTCTACGAGCAGTACTTC
J: TRBJ2-3; V: TRBV5-1; size: -; D: -; CDR3: CASSFLGSDSMTDTQYF; DNA: TGCGCCAGCAGCTTCTTAGGTTCCGACTCGATGACAGATACGCAGTATTTT
J: TRBJ2-1; V: TRBV19; size: once; D: -; CDR3: CASSRGGQTYNEQFF; DNA: TGTGCCAGTTCTAGGGGGGGCCAAACCTACAATGAGCAGTTCTTC
J: TRBJ1-2; V: TRBV14; size: few; D: -; CDR3: CASSQSPDRRANYGYTF; DNA: TGTGCCAGCAGCCAATCGCCCGACAGGCGCGCTAACTATGGCTACACCTTC
J: TRBJ2-3; V: TRBV6-2/TRBV6-3; size: -; D: TRBD2; CDR3: CASSLALAGLTDTQYF; DNA: TGTGCCAGCAGCCTTGCCCTAGCGGGGCTGACAGATACGCAGTATTTT
J: TRBJ2-1; V: TRBV5-1; size: once; D: -; CDR3: CASSFGAGTVNEQFF; DNA: TGCGCCAGCAGCTTCGGGGCAGGGACTGTCAATGAGCAGTTCTTC
J: TRBJ2-1; V: TRBV4-3; size: -; D: -; CDR3: CASSQDYPNEQFF; DNA: TGCGCCAGCAGCCAAGATTATCCTAATGAGCAGTTCTTC
J: TRBJ1-5; V: TRBV11-2; size: -; D: -; CDR3: CASSLGGSRAQPQHF; DNA: TGTGCCAGCAGCTTAGGGGGCTCACGGGCGCAGCCCCAGCATTTT
J: TRBJ2-7; V: TRBV3-1/TRBV3-2; size: -; D: -; CDR3: CASSIDSSYEQYF; DNA: TGTGCCAGCAGCATCGACAGCTCCTACGAGCAGTACTTC
J: TRBJ2-3; V: TRBV28; size: -; D: TRBD2; CDR3: CASSFPTRASGGANF; DNA: TGTGCCAGCAGTTTTCCCACCCGGGCTAGCGGGGGGGCAAATTTT
J: TRBJ2-5; V: TRBV15; size: -; D: -; CDR3: CATSRDTGIETQYF; DNA: TGTGCCACCAGCAGAGATACAGGAATAGAGACCCAGTACTTC
J: TRBJ2-3; V: TRBV7-3; size: -; D: -; CDR3: CASSLEGGATDTQYF; DNA: TGTGCCAGCAGCTTAGAGGGAGGAGCCACAGATACGCAGTATTTT
J: TRBJ1-1; V: TRBV11-2; size: -; D: TRBD1; CDR3: CASSLTGGGGIMNTEAFF; DNA: TGTGCCAGCAGCTTAACAGGGGGGGGAGGGATTATGAACACTGAAGCTTTCTTT
J: TRBJ2-7; V: TRBV10-2; size: -; D: TRBD2; CDR3: CASSAGGQYEQYF; DNA: TGCGCCAGCTCGGCGGGGGGCCAGTACGAGCAGTACTTC
J: TRBJ2-1; V: TRBV5-5; size: -; D: -; CDR3: CASTPWAGTSYNEQFF; DNA: TGTGCCAGCACCCCCTGGGCGGGGACTTCCTACAATGAGCAGTTCTTC
J: TRBJ2-2; V: TRBV4-2; size: -; D: -; CDR3: CASSQDLSRYLTGELFF; DNA: TGTGCCAGCAGCCAAGATTTGTCTAGATACTTAACCGGGGAGCTGTTTTTT
J: TRBJ1-1; V: TRBV19; size: once; D: TRBD1; CDR3: CASSIRDRGLGTEAFF; DNA: TGTGCCAGTAGTATTAGGGACAGGGGGCTGGGGACTGAAGCTTTCTTT